A selection of T cell receptor beta chains follows, all from one sample in a study of cytomegalovirus exposure and HLA in healthy donors. Repertoires were generated with immunoSEQ multiplex PCR, while TCRdb's copy carries only in-frame clones and drops some. The profile shows over 150,000 clones, approximately 80% of them singletons. Sequencing was carried out using PBMCs. These receptors all come from a man between 18 and 35 years old in good health and CMV-seropositive. Both conserved end residues are part of each CDR3. A D gene is named only where the DNA matches it firmly. A clone size is listed for some rows: how often the clone was seen (once, few, many), or a class if it is expanded.

abundance | j_gene | v_gene | d_gene | CDR3aa | CDR3nt
once | TRBJ2-3 | TRBV11-3 | TRBD1 | CASSLGVAGGEDTQYF | TGTGCCAGCAGCTTAGGGGTGGCAGGGGGCGAAGATACGCAGTATTTT
NA | TRBJ1-2 | TRBV4-3 | TRBD1 | CASSREDGTVGFYGYTF | TGCGCCAGCAGCCGAGAAGATGGGACAGTAGGTTTTTATGGCTACACCTTC
NA | TRBJ2-1 | TRBV5-4 | TRBD2 | CASSFTSGRGDNEQFF | TGTGCCAGCAGCTTTACTAGCGGGAGGGGTGACAATGAGCAGTTCTTC
NA | TRBJ2-3 | TRBV19 | TRBD2 | CASSSGLAGITDTQYF | TGTGCCAGTAGTTCCGGACTAGCAGGAATCACAGATACGCAGTATTTT
NA | TRBJ1-5 | TRBV4-1 | TRBD1 | CASSHPPGQGFSHQPQHF | TGCGCCAGCAGCCACCCGCCGGGACAGGGATTTAGCCATCAGCCCCAGCATTTT
NA | TRBJ2-3 | TRBV27 | TRBD2 | CASRLTSGGTGTQYF | TGTGCCAGCAGACTAACTAGCGGGGGGACCGGTACGCAGTATTTT
NA | TRBJ1-5 | TRBV2 | TRBD1 | CASRGGQTSYSNQPQHF | TGTGCCAGCAGGGGGGGACAGACTTCATATAGCAATCAGCCCCAGCATTTT
NA | TRBJ2-3 | TRBV29-1 | TRBD2 | CSVEDVAGGPTDTQYF | TGCAGCGTTGAAGATGTAGCGGGGGGGCCCACAGATACGCAGTATTTT
NA | TRBJ2-3 | TRBV11-2 | NA | CASSLAGGLTDTQYF | TGTGCCAGCAGCTTAGCGGGGGGCCTCACAGATACGCAGTATTTT
NA | TRBJ1-2 | TRBV5-6 | NA | CASSPFARHNNGYTF | TGTGCCAGCAGCCCTTTTGCCCGACATAACAATGGCTACACCTTC
NA | TRBJ1-3 | TRBV7-6 | NA | CASSLYRGSSGNTIYF | TGTGCCAGCAGCTTATACCGGGGGAGCTCTGGAAACACCATATATTTT
NA | TRBJ1-5 | TRBV7-6 | NA | CASSLDEGVGQPQHF | TGTGCCAGCAGCTTGGACGAGGGGGTAGGTCAGCCCCAGCATTTT
NA | TRBJ1-1 | TRBV27 | NA | CASSLGQAMNTEAFF | TGTGCCAGCAGTTTAGGGCAGGCCATGAACACTGAAGCTTTCTTT
NA | TRBJ1-5 | TRBV18 | TRBD1 | CASSSDRNQPQHF | TGTGCCAGCTCCTCGGACAGGAATCAGCCCCAGCATTTT
NA | TRBJ1-5 | TRBV7-9 | NA | CASSPNSNQPQHF | TGTGCCAGCAGCCCTAATAGCAATCAGCCCCAGCATTTT
NA | TRBJ1-1 | TRBV25-1 | NA | CASSEINLGQGESAFF | TGTGCCAGCAGTGAAATTAATTTGGGACAAGGAGAGTCCGCTTTCTTT
NA | TRBJ2-7 | TRBV27 | NA | CASSPSGQPLYEQYF | TGTGCCAGCAGTCCCTCAGGACAGCCCCTCTACGAGCAGTACTTC
NA | TRBJ1-5 | TRBV9 | NA | CASSVGVGTGGNQPRHF | NA
NA | TRBJ1-6 | TRBV6-5 | NA | CASRTTRVADSPLHF | TGTGCCAGCAGAACTACCCGGGTCGCGGATTCACCCCTCCACTTT
NA | TRBJ2-5 | TRBV30 | TRBD1 | CACQRDRGQETQYF | TGTGCCTGCCAGAGGGACAGGGGGCAAGAGACCCAGTACTTC
NA | TRBJ2-1 | TRBV4-3 | NA | CASSQERDSIEQFF | TGCGCCAGCAGCCAAGAACGCGACTCCATTGAGCAGTTCTTC
NA | TRBJ2-7 | TRBV5-6 | TRBD2 | CASSPGLAGREQYF | TGTGCCAGCAGCCCTGGACTAGCGGGGAGAGAGCAGTACTTC
NA | TRBJ2-7 | TRBV4-3 | NA | CASSQDPSGTNYEQYF | TGCGCCAGCAGCCAAGATCCCAGCGGTACGAATTACGAGCAGTACTTC
few | TRBJ2-7 | TRBV5-1 | TRBD2 | CASSSRATGTSVIYEQYF | TGCGCCAGCAGCTCCAGAGCGACCGGGACTAGCGTAATCTACGAGCAGTACTTC
NA | TRBJ2-1 | TRBV29-1 | NA | CSVEIADNEQFF | TGCAGCGTTGAGATAGCTGACAATGAGCAGTTCTTC
NA | TRBJ1-5 | TRBV7-8 | TRBD1 | CASRRTGTDYQPQHF | TGTGCCAGCAGGCGAACCGGGACAGATTATCAGCCCCAGCATTTT
NA | TRBJ1-2 | TRBV28 | NA | CASSLKAPRGYTF | TGTGCCAGCAGTCTCAAAGCGCCTCGTGGCTACACCTTC
NA | TRBJ2-1 | TRBV5-1 | TRBD2 | CASSLGLAGAYNEQFF | TGCGCCAGCAGCTTAGGACTAGCGGGGGCCTACAATGAGCAGTTCTTC
NA | TRBJ2-2 | TRBV19 | NA | CASSPRQVGELFF | TGTGCCAGTAGTCCTCGGCAGGTCGGGGAGCTGTTTTTT
NA | TRBJ2-7 | TRBV21-1 | NA | CASSKGPSVAYEQYF | TGTGCCAGCAGCAAAGGGCCCAGCGTTGCCTACGAGCAGTACTTC
NA | TRBJ2-5 | TRBV5-1 | NA | CASSLYWGRKETQYF | TGCGCCAGCAGCCTCTACTGGGGCCGGAAAGAGACCCAGTACTTC
NA | TRBJ2-1 | TRBV4-3 | NA | CASSQDASFRNEQFF | TGCGCCAGCAGCCAAGATGCTAGTTTTAGGAATGAGCAGTTCTTC
NA | TRBJ2-2 | TRBV27 | TRBD2 | CASSLSMGLAGVSGELFF | TGTGCCAGCAGTTTATCGATGGGACTAGCGGGAGTGTCCGGGGAGCTGTTTTTT
NA | TRBJ1-5 | TRBV6-1 | TRBD1 | CASSELWTGPQHF | TGTGCCAGCAGTGAACTCTGGACAGGGCCCCAGCATTTT
NA | TRBJ2-1 | TRBV29-1 | TRBD2 | CSSRGVPNEQFF | TGCAGCAGCCGGGGGGTCCCTAATGAGCAGTTCTTC
NA | TRBJ2-3 | TRBV5-6 | TRBD1 | CASSLQGQFTVDTQYF | TGTGCCAGCAGCTTGCAGGGACAGTTCACAGTGGATACGCAGTATTTT
NA | TRBJ1-4 | TRBV5-1 | NA | CASSRQGRSEEKLFF | TGCGCCAGCAGCCGGCAGGGAAGGAGCGAAGAAAAACTGTTTTTT
NA | TRBJ1-2 | TRBV5-1 | TRBD1 | CASSLDPGQGTVDGYTF | TGCGCCAGCAGCTTAGACCCGGGACAGGGGACCGTGGATGGCTACACCTTC
NA | TRBJ2-3 | TRBV27 | NA | CASSLFPPPGVSMDTQYF | TGTGCCAGCAGTTTATTTCCCCCTCCTGGTGTTAGTATGGATACGCAGTATTTT
NA | TRBJ2-3 | TRBV4-2 | TRBD2 | CASSQDLGLVVLTDTQYF | TGTGCCAGCAGCCAAGATCTGGGACTAGTGGTGCTCACAGATACGCAGTATTTT
NA | TRBJ2-7 | TRBV5-1 | NA | CASSLDAGDYEQYF | TGCGCCAGCAGCTTGGATGCAGGGGACTACGAGCAGTACTTC